The rows below give T cell receptor beta chains drawn from one sample of a study of beta chain features in type 1 diabetes. Repertoires were generated with immunoSEQ multiplex PCR, while TCRdb's copy carries only in-frame clones and drops some. The table records about 220,000 clones, 9.5% to 13% of them present only once. Sequencing used central memory CD4+ T cells from blood. Receptor source: a man between 18 and 29 years old in good health. The CDR3 runs from the conserved cysteine through the conserved F or W. A D gene is named only where the DNA matches it firmly. The listing skips clone size in some rows; elsewhere it reads once, few, many or a size class.

size	D	J	V	CDR3	DNA
.	.	TRBJ2-4	TRBV6-6	CASRESAKNIQYF	TGTGCCAGCAGAGAGTCGGCCAAAAACATTCAGTACTTC
few	.	TRBJ1-2	TRBV18	CASSAGTADGYTF	TGTGCCAGCTCTGCCGGGACGGCAGATGGCTACACCTTC
.	.	TRBJ2-1	TRBV27	CASSSTMDFSGEQFF	TGTGCCAGCAGTTCAACCATGGACTTTAGTGGTGAGCAGTTCTTC
.	.	TRBJ1-1	TRBV5-1	CASSSRPPTGTEAFF	TGCGCCAGCAGCTCAAGGCCCCCTACAGGGACTGAAGCTTTCTTT
.	.	TRBJ2-2	TRBV1	CTSSPPGRLAGVRGNTGELFF	TGCACCAGCAGCCCCCCTGGGCGACTAGCGGGAGTGAGGGGGAACACCGGGGAGCTGTTTTTT
.	.	TRBJ2-7	TRBV6-6	CASRWLEGSYEQYF	TGTGCCAGCAGGTGGCTTGAGGGCTCCTACGAGCAGTACTTC
few	.	TRBJ2-3	TRBV7-9	CASSKTSYGTDTQYF	TGTGCCAGCAGCAAGACTAGTTATGGCACAGATACGCAGTATTTT
many	TRBD1	TRBJ2-7	TRBV23-1	CASSRGTGVYEQYF	TGCGCCAGCAGTCGCGGGACAGGGGTCTACGAGCAGTACTTC
.	.	TRBJ1-5	TRBV15	CATSRDEQVYSNQPQHF	TGTGCCACCAGCAGAGATGAACAGGTTTATAGCAATCAGCCCCAGCATTTT
few	.	TRBJ2-4	TRBV18	CASSQGTKNIQYF	TGTGCCAGCTCACAGGGGACAAAAAACATTCAGTACTTC
many	.	TRBJ1-1	TRBV25-1	CATAGMGNTEAFF	TGTGCCACTGCAGGGATGGGGAACACTGAAGCTTTCTTT
.	.	TRBJ1-2	TRBV2	CASSDAGFYGYTF	TGTGCCAGCAGTGACGCAGGGTTCTATGGCTACACCTTC
many	TRBD2	TRBJ2-5	TRBV29-1	CSVEAAGENQETQYF	TGCAGCGTTGAGGCGGCGGGGGAGAACCAAGAGACCCAGTACTTC
.	.	TRBJ2-3	TRBV6-1	CASRDPTRTDTQYF	TGTGCCAGCCGGGACCCAACTCGCACAGATACGCAGTATTTT
few	.	TRBJ2-5	TRBV30	CAWSISTGSPLYF	TGTGCCTGGAGTATCTCGACGGGAAGCCCGTTGTACTTC
.	TRBD1	TRBJ2-3	TRBV6-6	CASSYRTGNTDTQYF	TGTGCCAGCAGTTACCGGACAGGGAACACAGATACGCAGTATTTT
once	.	TRBJ2-7	TRBV28	CASRKFLGQQIPNFYEQYF	TGTGCCAGCAGGAAATTTCTAGGGCAACAAATCCCCAACTTCTACGAGCAGTACTTC
few	.	TRBJ1-5	TRBV30	CAWSVGYGQPQHF	TGTGCCTGGAGTGTAGGCTACGGTCAGCCCCAGCATTTT
many	.	TRBJ1-4	TRBV6-1	CASSERWKEKLFF	TGTGCCAGCAGTGAACGCTGGAAGGAAAAACTGTTTTTT
.	.	TRBJ2-2	TRBV30	CAWSKRHTGELFF	TGTGCCTGGAGTAAAAGGCACACCGGGGAGCTGTTTTTT
few	.	TRBJ2-7	TRBV7-2	CASSPEGGWWYEQYF	TGTGCCAGCAGCCCAGAAGGGGGTTGGTGGTACGAGCAGTACTTC
.	TRBD1	TRBJ1-5	TRBV25-1	CASGTGDYSNQPQHF	TGTGCCAGCGGGACAGGTGATTATAGCAATCAGCCCCAGCATTTT
few	.	TRBJ2-5	TRBV29-1	CSVMKSLGGETQYF	TGCAGCGTTATGAAATCGCTGGGGGGAGAGACCCAGTACTTC
.	.	TRBJ2-1	TRBV19	CASSIQGSLNEQFF	TGTGCCAGTAGTATTCAGGGCAGCCTAAATGAGCAGTTCTTC
.	.	TRBJ2-7	TRBV19	CASSIGGNSYEQYF	TGTGCCAGTAGTATCGGTGGGAACTCCTACGAGCAGTACTTC
few	.	TRBJ1-5	TRBV6-5	CASHQQTGLQPQHF	TGTGCCAGCCACCAACAAACAGGCCTTCAGCCCCAGCATTTT
few	TRBD2	TRBJ2-1	TRBV18	CASSKAGGDNEQFF	TGTGCCAGCTCGAAAGCGGGAGGAGACAATGAGCAGTTCTTC
.	.	TRBJ2-3	TRBV10-3	CAISEAARGISTDTQYF	TGTGCCATCAGTGAGGCTGCCCGGGGTATTAGCACAGATACGCAGTATTTT
few	.	TRBJ2-1	TRBV20-1	CSAPNRGGQFF	TGCAGTGCCCCAAATAGGGGAGGGCAGTTCTTC
few	TRBD1	TRBJ1-1	TRBV30	CAWRVRQGEAAFF	TGTGCCTGGAGGGTACGGCAGGGGGAGGCAGCTTTCTTT
.	.	TRBJ2-5	TRBV14	CASSQEVETQYF	TGTGCCAGCAGCCAAGAGGTGGAGACCCAGTACTTC
few	TRBD1	TRBJ2-7	TRBV7-9	CASSSPGQGHEQYF	TGTGCCAGCAGCTCGCCGGGACAGGGCCACGAGCAGTACTTC
.	.	TRBJ2-5	TRBV30	CAWVRIGTQYF	TGTGCCTGGGTGAGAATTGGCACCCAGTACTTC
many	.	TRBJ2-3	TRBV5-4	CASSLSGTDTQYF	TGTGCCAGCAGCTTGTCGGGCACAGATACGCAGTATTTT
.	TRBD1	TRBJ2-7	TRBV10-3	CAISESARDRSYEQYF	TGTGCCATCAGTGAGTCGGCCCGGGACAGATCTTACGAGCAGTACTTC
few	.	TRBJ2-7	TRBV18	CASSPIQYSYEQYF	TGTGCCAGCTCACCGATCCAGTACTCCTACGAGCAGTACTTC
many	.	TRBJ2-7	TRBV7-9	CASSFSTSYEQYF	TGTGCCAGCAGCTTTTCGACTAGCTACGAGCAGTACTTC
.	TRBD1	TRBJ1-2	TRBV2	CASRDRGPGGYTF	TGTGCCAGCCGGGACAGGGGGCCGGGAGGCTACACCTTC
few	.	TRBJ2-2	TRBV4-2	CASSWATAGELFF	TGTGCCAGCAGCTGGGCGACAGCCGGGGAGCTGTTTTTT
few	.	TRBJ2-7	TRBV30	CAAFQESSYEQYF	TGTGCCGCTTTCCAGGAAAGCTCCTACGAGCAGTACTTC
few	.	TRBJ2-7	TRBV15	CATSRESIHEQYF	TGTGCCACCAGCAGAGAGAGCATCCACGAGCAGTACTTC
few	.	TRBJ2-1	TRBV2	CASSERLGALAIEQFF	TGTGCCAGCAGTGAACGTTTGGGGGCACTGGCGATTGAGCAGTTCTTC
.	.	TRBJ2-5	TRBV9	CASSATMGETQYF	TGTGCCAGCAGCGCGACTATGGGCGAGACCCAGTACTTC
.	.	TRBJ1-5	TRBV30	CAWSVSFKGGQPQHF	TGTGCCTGGAGTGTATCGTTCAAGGGAGGTCAGCCCCAGCATTTT
.	.	TRBJ2-3	TRBV14	CASSLPNERFGTDTQYF	TGTGCCAGCAGCCTCCCGAATGAGCGGTTCGGCACAGATACGCAGTATTTT
.	TRBD1	TRBJ2-7	TRBV27	CASRIRTGTGDLYEQYF	TGTGCCAGCAGAATTCGAACCGGGACAGGGGATCTCTACGAGCAGTACTTC
.	TRBD1	TRBJ1-1	TRBV4-3	CASSDQTGASTEAFF	TGCGCCAGCAGCGACCAGACAGGGGCGAGCACTGAAGCTTTCTTT
.	.	TRBJ2-5	TRBV5-1	CASSWADDRQETQYF	TGCGCCAGCAGCTGGGCAGACGATAGACAAGAGACCCAGTACTTC